This T cell receptor (beta chain) came from a study of control samples from healthy donors and cancer patients. The CDR3 runs 15 residues. V lost 6 bases and J lost 1; bases outside the gene matches: 6. Germline V lookup: CDR1 LGHDT, CDR2 YNNKEL (reference sequence). TCRdb's table, derived via immunoSEQ multiplex PCR, lists solely in-frame clones and lacks some. Among approximately 150,000 clones listed, around nine tenths were seen once. The chain links TRBV3-1 (or the pseudogene TRBV3-2) to TRBJ2-7; TRBD1 aligns across 10 bases. The specimen sequenced was blood. The TCR originated in a young man in good health. The CDR3 spells CASRGRQGASYEQYF. CDR3 DNA: TGTGCCAGCAGGGGACGACAGGGGGCTTCCTACGAGCAGTACTTC.